This T cell receptor beta chain is drawn from a study of blood T cell repertoires in COVID-19. Using immunoSEQ multiplex PCR, the repertoire was profiled, and TCRdb retains in-frame clones only, with some absent. The data contain under 250,000 clones, 80% to 90% of them seen just once; the ten biggest clones take up around 1.7%. The CDR3 runs 17 residues. The germline V gene has CDR1 SGDLS and CDR2 YYNGEE. V shed 3 bases and J 6 bases; nucleotides not matched to a gene: 13. Clinical histories supplied by participants themselves formed the basis of cohort assignment. Sequencing was done on a sample of PBMCs or T cells enriched from blood (not recorded which). V and J are TRBV9 and TRBJ1-3; 9 nucleotides match TRBD1. This sequence was found in a man aged 40-55 years who had recovered from COVID-19. The CDR3 spells CASSGSRKTGGINTIYF. The CDR3 DNA sequence: TGTGCCAGCAGCGGCTCCCGAAAGACAGGGGGAATAAACACCATATATTTT. The whole variable domain, remainder taken from reference TRBV9 and TRBJ1-3, is DSGVTQTPKHLITATGQRVTLRCSPRSGDLSVYWYQQSLDQGLQFLIQYYNGEERAKGNILERFSAQQFPDLHSELNLSSLELGDSALYFCASSGSRKTGGINTIYFGEGSWLTVV.